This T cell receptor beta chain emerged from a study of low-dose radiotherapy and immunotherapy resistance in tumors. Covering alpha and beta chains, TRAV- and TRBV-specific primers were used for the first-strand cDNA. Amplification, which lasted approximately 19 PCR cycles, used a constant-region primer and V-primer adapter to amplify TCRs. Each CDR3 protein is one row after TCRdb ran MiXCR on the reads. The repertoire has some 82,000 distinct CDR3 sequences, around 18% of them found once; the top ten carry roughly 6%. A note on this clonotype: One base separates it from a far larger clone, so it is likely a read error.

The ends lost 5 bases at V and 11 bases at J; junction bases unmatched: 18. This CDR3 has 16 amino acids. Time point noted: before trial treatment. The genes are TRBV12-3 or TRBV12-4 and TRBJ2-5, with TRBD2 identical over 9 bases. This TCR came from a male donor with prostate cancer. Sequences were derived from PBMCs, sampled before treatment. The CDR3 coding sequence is TGTGCCAGCAGTCTTAGCGGGAGACACCCCTACAATGAGCAGTACTTC. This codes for CASSLSGRHPYNEQYF.